This paragraph covers one TCR beta chain sequence. This clone was picked up one time. Its specific antigen is unknown. No much larger clone exists at a distance of one base, and base qualities are not known. The junction shows trimming of 7 bases on V and 3 bases on J, plus 16 bases between the germline ends. The germline V gene provides CDR1 SNHLY and CDR2 FYNNEI. The CDR3 contains 14 residues, cysteine and phenylalanine counted. The CDR3 DNA has 42 bases and is translated from base 1. This sample is part of a study of PD-L1 blockade in urothelial cancer (dated by TCRdb to about 2017). For context, the study as a whole: Every patient began therapy at some point between 2013 and 2015 and was given atezolizumab 1,200 mg intravenously every 3 weeks. About nine tenths of the roughly 29 patients were identified as males with urothelial cancer of bladder origin, and a prior smoking history was reported by 18 of 29 patients. An ECOG performance status of 0 or 1 was recorded for the patients, and 0 to 3 prior chemotherapy regimens had been received by the patients. Blood samples were analyzed at two time points: 3 weeks after treatment start (second dose) and 6 weeks after treatment start. Blood samples yielded a median of around 140,000 T cells and approximately 83,000 unique TCRs, with median clonality roughly 0.084. Somatic, immune and clinical correlates of response to PD-L1 blockade with atezolizumab in urothelial cancer were the focus of an exploratory multi-omic analysis. Pretreatment tumor samples, along with matched peripheral blood collected serially before and after atezolizumab treatment, underwent TCR sequencing. Progression-free survival longer than 6 months counted as durable clinical benefit, and TCR features were additionally tested against both progression-free and overall survival. In the same patients who had TCR sequencing, pretreatment tumors also underwent whole exome sequencing and RNA sequencing. Durable clinical benefit was achieved by nine patients but not by the remaining 20. Pretreatment blood TCR-seq was available for about 27 patients, at least one posttreatment blood collection was obtained for some 25 patients, and tumor TCR-seq was available for some 25 patients.

Each PCR received spiked-in synthetic TCR analog templates so that absolute template abundance could be estimated from read counts. TCRbeta CDR3 regions were amplified from genomic DNA with bias-controlled V and J gene primers using the immunoSEQ assay. Sequencing of rearranged TCRbeta segments was performed at approximately 20X coverage. On the study's bioinformatics: Clustering was used to correct sequencing errors, and CDR3s were annotated against IMGT so that V, D and J genes could be assigned. Only productive TCRbeta rearrangements were used in downstream analyses, excluding out-of-frame or stop-codon sequences. Clonality was calculated as one minus the Shannon entropy normalized by the log of the number of unique productive sequences. Fisher's exact test with Benjamini-Hochberg correction, at a threshold of adjusted p below 0.01, was used to find clones that differed between time points or between blood and tumor. TCRdb limited this immuneACCESS table to in-frame rearrangements with V and J called. A share of clones is missing; checked studies link under half to unresolved V genes, and the rest is unexplained. The V and J calls and clone size are taken from that table; D and trimming were inferred from the DNA. The sample has under 45,000 clones on record, under 90% of them singletons. Clones ranked in the top ten supply roughly 18% of the sample.

The cohort included 25 to 30 patients with locally advanced or metastatic urothelial carcinoma who were treated at Memorial Sloan Kettering on a trial protocol. Peripheral blood mononuclear cells were collected pretreatment and during treatment, at between 1 and 8 total time points per patient. The Qiagen DNeasy Blood extraction kit was used to purify genomic DNA from total PBMCs and tumor samples. PBMCs were collected pretreatment and during treatment, and were isolated and stored as previously described. Results and caveats for the whole study, not just this receptor: Improved progression-free and overall survival was associated with having pretreatment peripheral blood TCR clonality below the median. Because the sample size was small (n ≈ 29) and many of the analyses were exploratory, the results are meant to be hypothesis-generating. Among patients with durable benefit, tumor-associated TCR clones showed greater expansion in peripheral blood 3 weeks after treatment started (n of about 20, p = 0.022).

The chain is assembled from TRBV2 and TRBJ2-7; a tentative D match to TRBD1 spans 6 bases. This specimen consisted of PBMCs, obtained around atezolizumab (anti-PD-L1) treatment. The TCR originated in a man aged 60-69 years with urothelial cancer. CDR3 reads: CASTEQGRRYEQYF. At the DNA level, the sequence is TGTGCCAGCACCGAACAGGGCCGGCGCTACGAGCAGTACTTC.